Listed here is a single T cell receptor (beta chain). The data belong to a study of preoperative IRX-2 immunotherapy in early breast cancer. This CDR3 has 15 amino acids. Germline V CDR1 and CDR2: MNHGY, SAAAGT. Trimming removed 0 bases from V and 3 bases from J, with 6 bases in between. Repertoires were generated with immunoSEQ multiplex PCR, while TCRdb's copy carries only in-frame clones and drops some. The profile shows over 30,000 clones, under 90% of them singletons. Described treatment: preoperative locoregional IRX-2 cytokine immunotherapy. The sequence came from a human donor with breast cancer. The chain combines TRBV6-8 with TRBJ1-6; D remains ambiguous. This material consisted of tumor tissue, taken after IRX-2 immunotherapy. CDR3 nucleotides: TGTGCCAGCAGTTACTCCGGCGGCTATAATTCACCCCTCCACTTT. It specifies CASSYSGGYNSPLHF.